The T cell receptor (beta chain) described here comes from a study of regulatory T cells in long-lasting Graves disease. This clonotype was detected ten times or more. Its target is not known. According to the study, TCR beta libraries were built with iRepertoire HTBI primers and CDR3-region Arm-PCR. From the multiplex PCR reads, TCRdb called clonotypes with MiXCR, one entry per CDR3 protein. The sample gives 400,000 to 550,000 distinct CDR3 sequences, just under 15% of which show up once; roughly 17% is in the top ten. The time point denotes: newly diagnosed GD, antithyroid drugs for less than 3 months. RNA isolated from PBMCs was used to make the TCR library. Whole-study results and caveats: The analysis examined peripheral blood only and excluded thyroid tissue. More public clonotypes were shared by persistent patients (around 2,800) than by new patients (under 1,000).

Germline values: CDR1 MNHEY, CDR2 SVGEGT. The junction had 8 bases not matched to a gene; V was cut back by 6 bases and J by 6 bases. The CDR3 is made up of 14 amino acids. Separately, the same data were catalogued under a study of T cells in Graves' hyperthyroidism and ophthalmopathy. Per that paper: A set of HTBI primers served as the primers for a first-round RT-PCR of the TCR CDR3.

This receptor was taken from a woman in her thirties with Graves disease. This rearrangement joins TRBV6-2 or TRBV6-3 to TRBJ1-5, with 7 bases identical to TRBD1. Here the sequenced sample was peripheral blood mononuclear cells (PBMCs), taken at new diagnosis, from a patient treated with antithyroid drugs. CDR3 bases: TGTGCCAGCAGATCAGACAGGGCAGGTCAGCCCCAGCATTTT. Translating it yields CASRSDRAGQPQHF.